This record looks at one TCR beta chain sequence and its context. The antigen is undetermined. The entry originates in a study of monozygotic twins with inflammatory bowel disease. Study outcomes and limitations: Variability may have been added to patient repertoires by differing immunosuppressive treatments. Twins classed as concordant or discordant showed no difference in repertoire similarity, possibly from limited power.

cDNA encoding TCRalpha and TCRbeta underwent two nested PCRs of approximately 17 and 9 cycles, each of which was followed by bead purification. TCRdb re-called the 5' RACE reads; one entry per CDR3 protein, DNA not given. The listing contains fewer than 550,000 distinct CDR3 sequences. The sequenced sample consisted of blood. The sequence derives from a human donor with ulcerative colitis or Crohn's disease, or a healthy co-twin of an affected twin (not recorded which).

The CDR3 sequence: CASSESKNEKLFF. The rearrangement links TRBV10-2 to TRBJ1-4. The germline V gene encodes CDR1 WSHSY and CDR2 SAAADI. This CDR3 is 13 amino acids long.